The subject of this entry is one TCR beta chain. It has no known antigen specificity. Per-base qualities were not stored, and no clone one base away is much larger. The germline V gene specifies MNHGY as CDR1 and SAAAGT as CDR2. There are 15 amino acids in the CDR3, from cysteine to phenylalanine inclusive. The DNA shown is the 45-base CDR3, in frame from base 1. The germline ends are 14 bases apart after V is trimmed by 2 bases and J by 4 bases. The sample is drawn from a study of radiotherapy plus CTLA-4 blockade in lung cancer (dated by TCRdb to 2016 to 2019). Regarding the complete study: Among enrolled patients, approximately 18% had an objective response and approximately 30% reached disease control.

Beyond this particular receptor, the publication reports: After treatment with radiotherapy and ipilimumab, TCR clones that originated in tumors expanded in peripheral blood. The strongest predictors of response were reported to be early dynamic shifts in blood T cell clones along with a rise in serum interferon-beta following radiation.

Library creation used the immunoSEQ multiplex PCR assay. This immuneACCESS table, as held by TCRdb, lists in-frame sequences with V and J called but not all clones. Of the missing ones, under half trace to an unresolved V gene in checked studies; the others have no known cause. A total of approximately 76,000 clones appear in this sample, around 78% of them only once. The ten biggest clones cover under 4.5% of the sample. Focal radiation therapy combined with CTLA-4 blockade (ipilimumab) was tested in patients with chemo-refractory metastatic non-small-cell lung cancer. The rearrangement combines TRBV6-8 with TRBJ1-1, and TRBD1 may be the D gene, going by 5 matching bases. The clonotype originates from a human donor with non-small cell lung cancer who had a partial response to radiotherapy plus ipilimumab. Some clones in this sample may be carry-over from other donors' samples. The source was peripheral blood, collected from a patient treated with radiotherapy plus ipilimumab. For the CDR3, the sequence is CASSYPRGLATEAFF. The nucleotides are TGTGCCAGCAGTTACCCCCGGGGGTTGGCCACTGAAGCTTTCTTT.